The text below deals with one T cell receptor beta chain. Its specificity is unknown. After re-calling the 5' RACE reads, TCRdb lists one entry per CDR3 protein, DNA absent. This sample's clone table lists approximately 150,000 distinct CDR3 sequences. This sample was included in a study of T cells expressing NK-cell markers. As for the study in general: In sorted CD3+CD56+NKG2C+, CD3+CD56+NKG2C- and CD3+CD56-NKG2C+ T cells, TCR beta repertoires were obtained. Findings and caveats of the study: HCMV specificity was not established for the expanded NKG2C+ T cell clones. Once again these clonotypes came out on top in the CD3+CD56-NKG2C+ fraction of several donors.

Germline V gene data show CDR1 as LNHDA and CDR2 as SQIVND (reference sequence). CDR3 length equals 15 residues. Sequencing was done on a sample of blood T cells: a sorted CD56 or NKG2C T cell subset, CD4+ or CD8+ T cells, or bulk PBMC T cells (not recorded which). This receptor was taken from a man between 18 and 35 years old in good health. This sequence joins TRBV19 and TRBJ2-7; lacking DNA, the TRBD2 call made by TCRdb goes unchecked. Here the CDR3 reads CASSIGLAPTYEQYF.